The rows below give T cell receptor beta chains drawn from one sample of a study of blood T cell repertoires in COVID-19. Produced via immunoSEQ multiplex PCR; TCRdb's table is partial and in-frame only. Altogether 100,000 to 150,000 clones are present, approximately 85% being singletons, with the ten largest covering around an eighth. Material for sequencing was peripheral blood. Every receptor here comes from a human donor in a cohort sampled during active COVID-19. Each CDR3 is given with its conserved first and last residue. Fields, in order: J gene, V gene, D gene, clone size, CDR3 protein, CDR3 DNA. The D gene is left open where the match is weak. For some rows the clone size is stated as once, few or many, or as a class when expanded; others skip it.

TRBJ1-6	TRBV7-2	NA	NA	CASSGGSGTGDSPLHF	TGTGCCAGCAGCGGAGGGTCGGGGACTGGCGATTCACCCCTCCACTTT
TRBJ2-5	TRBV15	TRBD2	once	CATSRTGGTLQETQYF	TGTGCCACCAGCCGTACGGGGGGAACCTTACAAGAGACCCAGTACTTC
TRBJ1-6	TRBV6-2/TRBV6-3	TRBD1	NA	CASSHQGGQGGSPLHF	TGTGCCAGCAGTCACCAAGGAGGACAGGGAGGGTCACCCCTCCACTTT
TRBJ2-5	TRBV4-1	TRBD2	NA	CASPGGETQYF	TGCGCCAGCCCCGGGGGGGAGACCCAGTACTTC
TRBJ1-2	TRBV7-9	NA	NA	CASSALEGYTF	TGTGCCAGCAGCGCCCTTGAGGGCTACACCTTC
TRBJ1-1	TRBV2	TRBD1	NA	CATTGEANTEAFF	TGTGCCACCACAGGGGAGGCGAACACTGAAGCTTTCTTT
TRBJ1-2	TRBV7-2	TRBD1	once	CASSLGTPGQGHGYTF	TGTGCCAGCAGCCTAGGGACTCCGGGACAGGGCCATGGCTACACCTTC
TRBJ2-3	TRBV13	NA	NA	CASSSPAGDTQYF	TGTGCCAGCAGCTCCCCTGCAGGGGATACGCAGTATTTT
TRBJ2-3	TRBV11-2	NA	NA	CASSQFEGHRTDTQYF	TGTGCCAGCAGCCAGTTCGAGGGCCACCGCACAGATACGCAGTATTTT
TRBJ2-3	TRBV5-1	NA	NA	CASSLGHNTDTQYF	TGCGCCAGCAGCTTGGGACATAACACAGATACGCAGTATTTT
TRBJ1-4	TRBV28	NA	NA	CASNSGSEKLFF	TGTGCCAGCAACTCCGGGAGTGAAAAACTGTTTTTT
TRBJ1-2	TRBV19	TRBD1	NA	CASSIEAGTGNYGYTF	TGTGCCAGTAGTATAGAGGCCGGGACAGGGAACTATGGCTACACCTTC
TRBJ2-7	TRBV3-1/TRBV3-2	NA	NA	CASSPDIYEQYF	TGTGCCAGCAGCCCGGACATCTACGAGCAGTACTTC
TRBJ1-5	TRBV6-1	NA	few	CASSEVGHYSNQPQHF	TGTGCCAGCAGTGAAGTGGGCCATTATAGCAATCAGCCCCAGCATTTT
TRBJ1-3	TRBV5-1	NA	NA	CASSSTLSGGNTIYF	TGCGCCAGCAGCTCGACCCTATCAGGTGGAAACACCATATATTTT
TRBJ1-1	TRBV3-1/TRBV3-2	TRBD1	NA	CASQTGTGLNTEAFF	TGTGCCAGTCAGACCGGGACAGGTCTGAACACTGAAGCTTTCTTT
TRBJ2-7	TRBV12-3/TRBV12-4	NA	NA	CASSRAYEQYF	TGTGCCAGCAGTCGAGCCTACGAGCAGTACTTC
TRBJ1-1	TRBV5-1	TRBD1	once	CASSLYRGADTEAFF	TGCGCCAGCAGCTTATACAGGGGAGCGGACACTGAAGCTTTCTTT
TRBJ1-4	TRBV21-1	NA	NA	CASSIRTGVGEKLFF	TGTGCCAGCAGCATCCGGACAGGGGTAGGTGAAAAACTGTTTTTT
TRBJ1-2	TRBV19	NA	NA	CASRSYGYTF	TGTGCCAGCAGAAGCTATGGCTACACCTTC
TRBJ2-7	TRBV20-1	TRBD2	once	CSARGGYEQYF	TGCAGTGCTAGGGGGGGGTACGAGCAGTACTTC
TRBJ1-1	TRBV19	NA	NA	CASSRDGRGNTEAFF	TGTGCCAGTAGTAGGGACGGGCGGGGGAACACTGAAGCTTTCTTT
TRBJ1-2	TRBV3-1/TRBV3-2	NA	once	CASSQDWRIGYTF	TGTGCCAGCAGCCAAGATTGGAGGATTGGCTACACCTTC
TRBJ1-2	TRBV6-5	NA	NA	CASTSQGLGYTF	TGTGCCAGCACCTCACAGGGATTGGGCTACACCTTC
TRBJ2-3	TRBV5-6	TRBD2	NA	CASSALARGGTDTQYF	TGTGCCAGCAGTGCGCTTGCGCGGGGGGGCACAGATACGCAGTATTTT
TRBJ2-3	TRBV9	NA	NA	CASSPRTEVTDTQYF	TGTGCCAGCAGCCCCCGGACAGAAGTCACAGATACGCAGTATTTT
TRBJ1-5	TRBV15	TRBD1	NA	CATSSMKTGTGVYNQPQHF	TGTGCCACCAGCAGTATGAAAACCGGGACAGGGGTCTACAATCAGCCCCAGCATTTT
TRBJ1-3	TRBV2	NA	few	CASQVDSGNTIYF	TGTGCCAGCCAGGTCGACTCTGGAAACACCATATATTTT
TRBJ1-3	TRBV12-5	NA	NA	CASGFPLFSGNTIYF	TGTGCTAGTGGTTTCCCACTATTCTCTGGAAACACCATATATTTT
TRBJ1-2	TRBV7-6	TRBD1	NA	CASSPGQGEGGYTF	TGTGCCAGCAGTCCGGGACAGGGGGAAGGTGGCTACACCTTC
TRBJ2-5	TRBV7-2	TRBD2	NA	CASSSRTSGVVGAQYF	TGTGCCAGCAGCTCAAGGACTAGCGGGGTGGTAGGGGCCCAGTACTTC
TRBJ2-1	TRBV29-1	NA	NA	CSVGTRGSYNEQFF	TGCAGCGTTGGGACCAGGGGTTCCTACAATGAGCAGTTCTTC
TRBJ2-2	TRBV6-2/TRBV6-3	NA	NA	CASSYNGGPNTGELFF	TGTGCCAGCAGTTATAACGGGGGGCCTAACACCGGGGAGCTGTTTTTT
TRBJ1-4	TRBV27	NA	NA	CASSLGDIPRATNEKLFF	TGTGCCAGCAGTTTAGGGGACATCCCGCGGGCAACTAATGAAAAACTGTTTTTT
TRBJ2-2	TRBV5-1	TRBD2	NA	CASSLGGGTRTGELFF	TGCGCCAGCAGCCTTGGGGGGGGGACCCGCACCGGGGAGCTGTTTTTT
TRBJ1-2	TRBV23-1	NA	NA	CASSSGARAGYTF	TGCGCCAGCAGTTCAGGGGCTCGGGCTGGCTACACCTTC